The 25 T cell receptor beta chains below all came from one sample that was sequenced in a study of Graves' ophthalmopathy and Graves' hyperthyroidism. Using RNA transcripts, the TCR beta CDR3 regions were amplified. First-round RT-PCR employed HTBI primers, with a second-round multiplex PCR after it. TCRdb called the multiplex PCR reads again in MiXCR, with one record for every CDR3 protein. The sample records about 16,000 distinct CDR3 sequences, roughly 46% being singletons. The sequencing input was peripheral blood. These receptors were collected from a middle-aged woman with stable Graves' hyperthyroidism.

The chain combines TRBV19 with TRBJ2-7; 13 bases fit TRBD2. CDR1 and CDR2 (germline): LNHDA, SQIVND (reference sequence). The CDR3 is 15 amino acids. V shed 2 bases, J shed 4 bases, and the junction held 2 bases outside the gene matches. The CDR3 loop is CASSIRTSGRYEQYF. The CDR3, as DNA: TGTGCCAGTAGTATACGGACTAGCGGGAGATACGAGCAGTACTTC.

Remarks on this clonotype: This could be a read error, since a much larger clone is one nucleotide away. V is TRBV9 and J is TRBJ1-6; D unclear. CDR3 size: 17 residues. Germline assignment: CDR1 SGDLS and CDR2 YYNGEE. The CDR3 coding sequence is TGTGCCAGCAGCGTAGTAGGCAGCCCGGACTATAGTTCACCCCTCCACTTT. Translating it yields CASSVVGSPDYSSPLHF.

Ten or more counts support this clonotype. The chain recombines TRBV4-2 with TRBJ2-5; possible D gene TRBD2, 5 bases. The CDR3 runs 13 residues. Trimming removed 8 bases at V and 3 bases at J, with 13 bases between. Germline CDR1 and CDR2: LGHNA and YNFKEQ. For the CDR3, the DNA is TGTGCCAGCCGCAATGCCGGGGAAGAGACCCAGTACTTC. This codes for CASRNAGEETQYF.

This clonotype was seen many times. The gene calls are TRBV19 and TRBJ1-5, with D perhaps TRBD1 (6 bases). CDR3 length: 17 amino acids. Germline CDR1 reads LNHDA; CDR2 reads SQIVND (reference sequence). V dropped 10 bases and J dropped 4 bases, with 26 bases sitting between them. CDR3 in DNA: TGTGCCACCAATCCGAGGAGGGGGGGGACCGGTAATCAGCCCCAGCATTTT. Residues: CATNPRRGGTGNQPQHF.

This clonotype is categorized as medium-sized. The V and J genes are TRBV20-1 and TRBJ1-2, with D uncertain. Trimming took 3 bases from V and 5 from J, leaving 13 bases between them. CDR3 length: 13 amino acids. Per germline, CDR1 DFQATT and CDR2 SNEGSKA (reference sequence). The CDR3 nucleotides are TGCAGTGCTAGTGATCAGGACGGTTATGGCTACACCTTC. Protein: CSASDQDGYGYTF.

This clonotype was seen repeatedly, ten times or more. This chain joins TRBV2 and TRBJ1-4; 10 positions match TRBD1. The CDR3 is made up of 15 amino acids. CDR1 is SNHLY, CDR2 FYNNEI, per germline. The ends lost 11 bases at V and 0 bases at J; junction bases unmatched: 6. Here the CDR3 DNA reads TGTGCCGGCGGGACAGGGGCTGCAACTAATGAAAAACTGTTTTTT. Its translation: CAGGTGAATNEKLFF.

This sequence joins TRBV3-2 and TRBJ2-1; the tabulated D call, TRBD2, remains unverified against the DNA. TRBV3-2 is a listed pseudogene. There are 15 residues in the CDR3. This chain's CDR3 is CASSQGSGSYNEQFF. DNA for the CDR3: TGTGCCAGCAGCCAAGGTAGCGGGAGCTACAATGAGCAGTTCTTC.

This clonotype was observed many times. J is TRBJ2-2 and V is TRBV7-2; 7 bases map to TRBD1. Trimming took 5 bases from V and 3 from J; bases not matched to a gene: 6. This CDR3 contains 15 residues. Germline CDR1 SGHTA, CDR2 FQGNSA. The CDR3 coding sequence is TGTGCCAGCAGCAAATTTACAGGGGACACCGGGGAGCTGTTTTTT. The encoded protein is CASSKFTGDTGELFF.

This clonotype is termed medium-sized (0.01 to 0.1%). This chain joins TRBV7-2 and TRBJ2-5, with TRBD1 as a possible D gene (5 bases). The V end lost 4 bases, the J end lost 4 bases, and 7 bases lay between the germline ends. CDR3 length equals 12 residues. Germline loops: CDR1 SGHTA, CDR2 FQGNSA. The CDR3 DNA follows: TGTGCCAGCAGCTATGACAGAGAGACCCAGTACTTC. Protein sequence: CASSYDRETQYF.

This clonotype was observed a few times. The chain joins TRBV5-1 to TRBJ2-3, with TRBD2 matching over 7 bases. Trimming took 0 bases from V and 0 from J; bases not matched to a gene: 7. The germline V gene has CDR1 SGHRS and CDR2 YFSETQ. The CDR3 extends over 17 amino acids. The CDR3 DNA is TGCGCCAGCAGCTTGGAGAGGAGCGGGGCTAGCACAGATACGCAGTATTTT. Amino acid sequence: CASSLERSGASTDTQYF. Filled out from reference TRBV5-1 and TRBJ2-3, the complete variable domain reads KAGVTQTPRYLIKTRGQQVTLSCSPISGHRSVSWYQQTPGQGLQFLFEYFSETQRNKGNFPGRFSGRQFSNSRSEMNVSTLELGDSALYLCASSLERSGASTDTQYFGPGTRLTVL.

The chain couples TRBV20-1 to TRBJ2-6; TRBD1 agrees at 7 bases. The junction had 7 bases not matched to a gene; V was cut back by 5 bases and J by 0 bases. Germline CDR1 reads DFQATT; CDR2 reads SNEGSKA (reference sequence). This CDR3 has 16 amino acids. The CDR3 loop is CSAVDREYSGANVLTF. Written as DNA, the CDR3 is TGCAGTGCTGTTGACAGGGAGTACTCTGGGGCCAACGTCCTGACTTTC.

The chain is built from TRBV12-3 or TRBV12-4 and TRBJ1-3; no firm D call. This CDR3 is 11 amino acids long. V was pared by 3 bases and J by 8 bases, with 5 bases between. Here the CDR3 DNA reads TGTGCCAGCAGTTTTAGTTACACCATATATTTT. It yields the protein CASSFSYTIYF.

This clonotype has a single count. One end of the junction varies from germline; a read error may be responsible. The chain recombines TRBV9 with TRBJ1-2; D gene ambiguous. CDR3 size: 15 residues. The germline CDR1 and CDR2 sequences are SGDLS and YYNGEE. The chain's CDR3 is CASSIGRAVNYGFTF. The CDR3 nucleotides read TGTGCCAGCAGCATAGGAAGGGCGGTGAACTATGGCTTCACCTTC. The variable domain in full, completed from reference TRBV9 and TRBJ1-2, reads DSGVTQTPKHLITATGQRVTLRCSPRSGDLSVYWYQQSLDQGLQFLIQYYNGEERAKGNILERFSAQQFPDLHSELNLSSLELGDSALYFCASSIGRAVNYGFTFGSGTRLTVV.

The chain combines TRBV7-3 with TRBJ1-1, with TRBD1 as a possible D gene (5 bases). Trimming removed 4 bases at V and 7 bases at J, with 13 bases between. Germline CDR1 is SGHTA and CDR2 is FQGTGA. CDR3 length: 13 residues. CDR3 nucleotide sequence: TGTGCCAGCAGCTACGACAGAGACATTGAAGCTTTCTTT. This encodes CASSYDRDIEAFF.

This clonotype was recorded many times. The chain recombines TRBV20-1 with TRBJ1-5, with D tentatively TRBD1 (5 bases). The CDR3 has 13 amino acids. Per the germline V gene, CDR1 is DFQATT and CDR2 is SNEGSKA (reference sequence). Trimming cost V 3 bases and J 4 bases, with 10 bases left between them. CDR3: CSARVGTNQPQHF. In nucleotides, the CDR3 is TGCAGTGCTAGGGTGGGGACGAATCAGCCCCAGCATTTT.

The chain employs TRBV7-9 and TRBJ1-2; 9 nucleotides agree with TRBD1. Per the germline V gene, CDR1 is SEHNR and CDR2 is FQNEAQ (reference sequence). This CDR3 comprises 13 residues. The V segment lost 3 bases and the J segment 8 bases; nucleotides outside the gene matches: 4. As DNA, the CDR3 is TGTGCCAGCAGCTTTGGACAGGGGCAAGGCTACACCTTC. Translated, it gives CASSFGQGQGYTF.

This clonotype turned up a few times. CDR3 region: CASSLNRNTEAFF. The CDR3 DNA reads TGTGCCAGCAGTCTGAACAGGAACACTGAAGCTTTCTTT. V gene TRBV2 combines with J gene TRBJ1-1, with D uncertain. The CDR3 extends over 13 amino acids. The germline gives CDR1 SNHLY, CDR2 FYNNEI. V was pared by 5 bases and J by 1 base, with 8 bases between.

V usage is TRBV18 and J usage is TRBJ2-1; 8 bases match TRBD2. The CDR3 totals 16 residues. V was pared by 1 base and J by 10 bases, with 12 bases of the junction left unmatched. Germline V gene lookup returns CDR1 KGHSH and CDR2 LQKENI. The CDR3 nucleotides read TGTGCCAGCTCACCACGGTATGGTAGCGGGATGGGAGAGCAGTTCTTC. Its protein product is CASSPRYGSGMGEQFF.

This clonotype was counted at least ten times. The V gene is TRBV2, the J gene TRBJ2-2; D remains ambiguous. This CDR3 spans 15 amino acids. The germline V and J ends were trimmed by 2 bases and 1 base, with 8 bases remaining between them. Per germline, CDR1 SNHLY and CDR2 FYNNEI. In DNA form, the CDR3 reads TGTGCCAGCAGTGAACGGACGGGGAACACCGGGGAGCTGTTTTTT. Amino acids: CASSERTGNTGELFF.

This clonotype was picked up a small number of times. The chain couples TRBV9 to TRBJ2-7; no clear D. The CDR3 is 15 amino acids. V was cut by 0 bases and J by 2 bases, with 12 bases left in between. Per the germline V gene, CDR1 is SGDLS and CDR2 is YYNGEE. The CDR3 sequence: CASSVGGYDAYEQYF. CDR3 sequence (DNA): TGTGCCAGCAGCGTAGGGGGTTACGACGCCTACGAGCAGTACTTC.

By its share, this clonotype is medium-sized. The genes are TRBV10-3 and TRBJ2-5; D may correspond to TRBD1 or TRBD2 (5 bases each). Germline CDR1 ENHRY, CDR2 SYGVKD. This CDR3 is 16 amino acids long. V was clipped by 0 bases and J by 4 bases, with 15 bases between them. CDR3 region: CAISESSGPGGETQYF. CDR3 in DNA: TGTGCCATCAGTGAGTCTTCGGGGCCTGGCGGAGAGACCCAGTACTTC.

In its sample, this clonotype is medium-sized. The chain employs TRBV7-3 and TRBJ2-7, with TRBD2 identical over 7 bases. Germline V gives CDR1 SGHTA, CDR2 FQGTGA. This CDR3 comprises 15 residues. The junction had 10 bases not matched to a gene; V was cut back by 2 bases and J by 6 bases. CDR3 protein: CASSLSSGRLSEQYF. CDR3 nucleotide sequence: TGTGCCAGCAGCTTATCTAGCGGTCGGTTGAGCGAGCAGTACTTC.

This rearrangement joins TRBV5-8 to TRBJ2-7, with a possible D match to TRBD2 (5 bases). Looked up from germline, CDR1 is SGHTS and CDR2 is YDEGEE. CDR3 length: 13 amino acids. Trimming removed 2 bases at V and 5 bases at J, with 11 bases between. The DNA for the CDR3 is TGTGCCAGCAGCTTAGGCGACTATAACGAGCAGTACTTC. It translates to CASSLGDYNEQYF.

This clonotype was counted only a few times. This chain uses TRBV7-2 with TRBJ2-7; 8 positions match TRBD1. The V gene end was trimmed by 0 bases and the J gene end by 4 bases; junction bases not matched to a gene: 2. Germline-derived CDR1 and CDR2 are SGHTA and FQGNSA. This CDR3 has 14 residues. The CDR3 loop is CASSLATGEYEQYF. The CDR3 DNA is TGTGCCAGCAGCTTAGCGACAGGGGAATACGAGCAGTACTTC.

This clonotype was counted many times. This chain links TRBV7-9 with TRBJ2-1; TRBD2 aligns across 8 bases. J was trimmed by 9 bases and V by 3 bases; bases with no gene match: 16. Per the germline V gene, CDR1 is SEHNR and CDR2 is FQNEAQ (reference sequence). This CDR3 contains 17 residues. The CDR3 reads CASSFKSGLVGITEQFF. CDR3 coding DNA: TGTGCCAGCAGCTTCAAGTCGGGACTAGTCGGCATAACTGAGCAGTTCTTC.